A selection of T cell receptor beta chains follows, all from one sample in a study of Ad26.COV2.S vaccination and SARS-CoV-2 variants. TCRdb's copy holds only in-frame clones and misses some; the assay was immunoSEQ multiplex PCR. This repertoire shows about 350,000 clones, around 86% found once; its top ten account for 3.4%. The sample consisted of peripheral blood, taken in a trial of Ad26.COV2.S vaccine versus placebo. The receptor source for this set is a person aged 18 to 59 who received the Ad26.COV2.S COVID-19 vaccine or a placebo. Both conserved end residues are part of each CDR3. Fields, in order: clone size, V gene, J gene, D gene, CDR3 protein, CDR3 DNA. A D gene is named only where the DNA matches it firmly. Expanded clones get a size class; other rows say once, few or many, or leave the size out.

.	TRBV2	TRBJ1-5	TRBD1	CASSEVGGLDQPQHF	TGTGCCAGCAGTGAAGTAGGGGGCTTGGATCAGCCCCAGCATTTT
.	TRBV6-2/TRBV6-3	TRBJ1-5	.	CASSLGRNNQPQHF	TGTGCCAGCAGCCTAGGACGGAACAATCAGCCCCAGCATTTT
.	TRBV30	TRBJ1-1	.	CAWRGDPEAFF	TGTGCCTGGAGGGGGGACCCTGAAGCTTTCTTT
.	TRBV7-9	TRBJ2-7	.	CASTPTESYEQYF	TGTGCCAGCACTCCGACCGAGTCCTACGAGCAGTACTTC
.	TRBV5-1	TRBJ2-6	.	CASSRTESGANVLTF	TGCGCCAGCAGCAGGACCGAGTCTGGGGCCAACGTCCTGACTTTC
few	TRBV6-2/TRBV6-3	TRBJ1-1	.	CASSPPRRMNTEAFF	TGTGCCAGCAGCCCCCCAAGGCGAATGAACACTGAAGCTTTCTTT
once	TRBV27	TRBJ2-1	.	CASSPGDYNEQFF	TGTGCCAGCAGCCCGGGGGACTACAATGAGCAGTTCTTC
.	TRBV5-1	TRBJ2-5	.	CASSLGTGYQETQYF	TGCGCCAGCAGCTTAGGGACGGGCTACCAAGAGACCCAGTACTTC
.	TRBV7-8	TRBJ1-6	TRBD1	CASSLQGQYNSPLHF	TGTGCCAGCAGCCTCCAGGGACAGTATAATTCACCCCTCCACTTT
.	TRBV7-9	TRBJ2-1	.	CASGLSYNEQFF	TGTGCCAGCGGACTTTCCTACAATGAGCAGTTCTTC
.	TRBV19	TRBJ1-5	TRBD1	CASSVQGKGGQPQHF	TGTGCCAGTAGTGTACAGGGGAAGGGGGGTCAGCCCCAGCATTTT
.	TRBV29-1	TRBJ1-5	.	CSVEVAGDQPQHF	TGCAGCGTTGAAGTCGCGGGGGACCAGCCCCAGCATTTT
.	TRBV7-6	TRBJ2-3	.	CASSSTDSGTDTQYF	TGTGCCAGCAGCTCAACGGATTCAGGCACAGATACGCAGTATTTT
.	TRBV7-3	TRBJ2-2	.	CASSPGVAGELFF	TGTGCCAGCAGCCCAGGGGTAGCCGGGGAGCTGTTTTTT
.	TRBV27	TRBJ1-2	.	CASSPGTYGYTF	TGTGCCAGCAGTCCCGGCACCTATGGCTACACCTTC
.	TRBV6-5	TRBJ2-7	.	CASSYGASYEQYF	TGTGCCAGCAGTTACGGGGCATCCTACGAGCAGTACTTC
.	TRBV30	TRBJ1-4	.	CAWTASGDEKLFF	TGTGCCTGGACCGCGTCAGGGGATGAAAAACTGTTTTTT
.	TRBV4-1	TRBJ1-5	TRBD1	CASSQEVLGQTLPQHF	TGCGCCAGCAGCCAAGAAGTTCTGGGACAGACACTTCCCCAGCATTTT
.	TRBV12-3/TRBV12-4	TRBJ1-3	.	CASSSGGNTIYF	TGTGCCAGCAGCTCGGGCGGAAACACCATATATTTT
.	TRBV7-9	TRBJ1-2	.	CASSPSSGYTF	TGTGCCAGCAGCCCCTCAAGCGGCTACACCTTC